These 25 T cell receptor beta chains were sequenced from one sample in a study of T cells in Graves' hyperthyroidism and ophthalmopathy. The source material, RNA transcripts, was used to amplify TCR beta CDR3 regions. The HTBI set primed first-round TCR CDR3 RT-PCR. One entry per CDR3 protein, called by TCRdb with MiXCR from the multiplex PCR reads. The sample contains roughly 840,000 distinct CDR3 sequences, around 39% of which appear only once. Specimen: blood. The source of these receptors is a young man with Graves' hyperthyroidism.

With regard to this clonotype: The junction and the germline gene differ at one end; a read error may be behind it. The chain uses TRBV7-4 and TRBJ2-5; a weak D match, TRBD1 (9 bases). The germline CDR1 and CDR2 sequences are SGHVT and SQSDAQ. CDR3 length: 16 residues. CDR3 protein: CASSVGTGTSQETQYF. DNA of the CDR3: TGCGCCAGCAGCGTCGGGACAGGGACTAGTCAAGAGACCCAGTACTTC. Supplemented by reference TRBV7-4 and TRBJ2-5, the full variable domain reads GAGVSQSPRYKVAKRGRDVALRCDSISGHVTLYWYRQTLGQGSEVLTYSQSDAQRDKSGRPSGRFSAERPERSVSTLKIQRTEQGDSAVYLCASSVGTGTSQETQYFGPGTRLLVL.

The chain has TRBV2 and TRBJ1-4, with TRBD1 identical over 9 bases. The ends lost 8 bases at V and 8 bases at J; junction bases unmatched: 9. The germline CDR1 and CDR2 sequences are SNHLY and FYNNEI. The CDR3 totals 14 residues. CDR3 sequence (DNA): TGTGCCAGCCCGGAGGACAGGGGAGCAGAAAAACTGTTTTTT. Translation gives CASPEDRGAEKLFF. The full variable domain, its missing parts supplied by reference TRBV2 and TRBJ1-4, is EPEVTQTPSHQVTQMGQEVILRCVPISNHLYFYWYRQILGQKVEFLVSFYNNEISEKSEIFDDQFSVERPDGSNFTLKIRSTKLEDSAMYFCASPEDRGAEKLFFGSGTQLSVL.

This clonotype has more than one count but fewer than ten. The chain carries TRBV2 and TRBJ2-5; weak D call: TRBD2 (6 bases). The CDR3 sequence is 16 residues long. The germline V gene encodes CDR1 SNHLY and CDR2 FYNNEI. With 6 bases removed from V and 2 bases from J, the gap between germline ends came to 19 bases. The CDR3 is CASSGGPIVGQETQYF. DNA of the CDR3: TGTGCCAGCAGCGGAGGGCCAATAGTAGGGCAAGAGACCCAGTACTTC.

This chain uses TRBV7-9 with TRBJ2-5; TRBD2 matches 9 bases. Unmatched junction bases numbered 10, after V lost 6 bases and J lost 5 bases. Germline V gene lookup returns CDR1 SEHNR and CDR2 FQNEAQ (reference sequence). This CDR3 region has 15 residues. CDR3 coding DNA: TGTGCCAGCAGTTATGACGGGACTAGCTGGGAGACCCAGTACTTC. Protein: CASSYDGTSWETQYF.

This clonotype was seen only once. A much larger clone lies one base from this, so it may be a read error. CDR3 sequence reads: CASSLVYPVAFF. CDR3 nucleotides: TGTGCCAGCAGCTTAGTTTATCCTGTAGCTTTCTTT. The chain employs TRBV7-2 and TRBJ1-1; no clear D gene. Germline CDR1 and CDR2: SGHTA and FQGNSA. The CDR3 consists of 12 residues. The V gene lost 1 base and the J gene lost 10 bases, with 10 bases spanning the gap.

A word on this clonotype: A read error may explain this, as a much larger clone is one base away. This chain uses TRBV7-9 with TRBJ2-7; 7 nucleotides agree with TRBD1. The ends lost 5 bases at V and 2 bases at J; junction bases unmatched: 6. The CDR3 totals 14 residues. CDR1 and CDR2 from the germline V gene are SEHNR and FQNEAQ (reference sequence). The CDR3 sequence is CASSPWDSPYEQYF. As DNA, the CDR3 is TGTGCCAGCAGCCCCTGGGACAGCCCCTACGAGCAGTACTTC.

This clonotype was counted between two and nine times. The chain is built from TRBV6-1 and TRBJ1-5; no clear D. Germline loops: CDR1 MNHNS, CDR2 SASEGT. Deletions cut 4 bases from V and 5 bases from J, with 6 bases between. The CDR3 covers 12 residues. The DNA of the CDR3 is TGTGCCAGCAGTGTGCCTTATCAGCCCCAGCATTTT. Protein sequence: CASSVPYQPQHF.

At least ten counts were recorded for this clonotype. This chain uses TRBV9 with TRBJ2-7, with D possibly TRBD2 on 6 matching bases. The V gene lost 4 bases and the J gene lost 6 bases, with 14 bases spanning the gap. Germline assignment: CDR1 SGDLS and CDR2 YYNGEE. The CDR3 is made up of 13 amino acids. CDR3 bases: TGTGCCAGCAGCACCGGAGGGAGGAGCGAGCAGTACTTC. As protein: CASSTGGRSEQYF. Full variable domain (missing parts from reference TRBV9 and TRBJ2-7): DSGVTQTPKHLITATGQRVTLRCSPRSGDLSVYWYQQSLDQGLQFLIQYYNGEERAKGNILERFSAQQFPDLHSELNLSSLELGDSALYFCASSTGGRSEQYFGPGTRLTVT.

This clonotype was counted ten times or more. J is TRBJ1-4 and V is TRBV7-2; D is undetermined. CDR3 length: 15 amino acids. Trimming removed 3 bases from V and 5 bases from J, with 13 bases in between. Germline-derived CDR1 and CDR2 are SGHTA and FQGNSA. The CDR3 sequence is CASSFTGIRNEKLFF. CDR3 coding DNA: TGTGCCAGCAGCTTTACCGGGATCCGGAATGAAAAACTGTTTTTT.

At least ten counts were recorded for this clonotype. The chain has TRBV2 and TRBJ1-5; TRBD1 is a possible D gene (5 bases). CDR1 SNHLY and CDR2 FYNNEI come from the germline V gene. This CDR3 region has 14 residues. V was trimmed by 7 bases and J by 3 bases, leaving 13 bases between them. CDR3 sequence (DNA): TGTGCCAGCACGGGGGTAGCCTCCAATCAGCCCCAGCATTTT. It codes for CASTGVASNQPQHF.

This rearrangement joins TRBV15 to TRBJ2-5; maybe TRBD1 (6 bases). V was clipped by 5 bases and J by 5 bases, with 15 bases between them. The CDR3 extends over 14 amino acids. Germline V lookup: CDR1 LNHNV, CDR2 YYDKDF (reference sequence). CDR3 sequence (DNA): TGTGCCACCAGCGCGACTACAGGGCAGGAGACCCAGTACTTC. Translation gives CATSATTGQETQYF.

The CDR3 protein is CASSALTGSNGYTF. The CDR3 coding sequence is TGTGCCAGCAGTGCTTTGACAGGGAGCAATGGCTACACCTTC. The chain recombines TRBV2 with TRBJ1-2; 7 bases are a match to TRBD1. Germline V gene lookup returns CDR1 SNHLY and CDR2 FYNNEI. The CDR3 contains 14 residues. The V segment lost 4 bases and the J segment 6 bases; nucleotides outside the gene matches: 8.

Comments on this clonotype: Relative to the germline gene, one junction end is altered; a read error may explain this. The rearrangement joins TRBV12-3 or TRBV12-4 to TRBJ2-5, with TRBD1 matching 10 bases. The CDR3 is 15 amino acids. The CDR3 coding sequence is TGTGTCAGCAGTTCCTCGGACAGGGGGGAAGAGACCCAGTACTTC. The encoded protein is CVSSSSDRGEETQYF.

This rearrangement joins TRBV7-8 to TRBJ2-5; D is perhaps TRBD1 (5 bases). Trimming took off 6 bases at V and 7 bases at J, with 18 bases between the two ends. The CDR3 covers 14 residues. Germline loops: CDR1 SGHVS, CDR2 FQNEAQ. CDR3: CASSESTGPSTQYF. The CDR3 DNA sequence: TGTGCCAGCAGTGAAAGTACAGGCCCTTCGACCCAGTACTTC.

The CDR3: CASSADKATNEKLFF. The CDR3 DNA reads as TGCGCCAGCAGCGCGGACAAGGCAACTAATGAAAAACTGTTTTTT. This rearrangement joins TRBV5-1 to TRBJ1-4; a possible D gene is TRBD1 (5 bases). CDR1 is SGHRS and CDR2 is YFSETQ in the germline V gene. This CDR3 has 15 amino acids. Trimming stripped 4 bases from V and 0 bases from J, with 10 bases between. Complete variable domain (other parts from reference TRBV5-1 and TRBJ1-4): KAGVTQTPRYLIKTRGQQVTLSCSPISGHRSVSWYQQTPGQGLQFLFEYFSETQRNKGNFPGRFSGRQFSNSRSEMNVSTLELGDSALYLCASSADKATNEKLFFGSGTQLSVL.

This clonotype was observed a few times. The rearrangement joins TRBV9 to TRBJ2-7; TRBD2 might be the D (6 bases). V gave up 2 bases and J gave up 3 bases, with 15 bases separating them. CDR3 length: 15 residues. The germline CDR1 and CDR2 sequences are SGDLS and YYNGEE. The CDR3 reads CASSVGGLQVYEQYF. DNA of the CDR3: TGTGCCAGCAGCGTGGGAGGCCTACAGGTCTACGAGCAGTACTTC.

The chain uses TRBV10-2 and TRBJ2-5; D is uncertain. CDR3 length equals 10 residues. Trimming removed 4 bases from V and 9 bases from J, with 6 bases in between. Germline V CDR1 and CDR2: WSHSY, SAAADI. CDR3 nucleotide sequence: TGCGCCAGCAGTGGGGGTGCCCAGTACTTC. The encoded protein is CASSGGAQYF.

The chain employs TRBV12-3 or TRBV12-4 and TRBJ2-2; 8 bases are a match to TRBD2. With 6 bases clipped from V and 6 bases from J, the junction kept 12 bases outside the gene matches. CDR3 length equals 16 residues. The CDR3 reads CASSPNGRAHPGELFF. CDR3 nucleotides: TGTGCCAGCAGCCCCAACGGGAGGGCCCACCCCGGGGAGCTGTTTTTT.

The chain couples TRBV29-1 to TRBJ1-2; D ambiguous. The germline CDR1 and CDR2 sequences are SQVTM and ANQGSEA. The V end was cut by 7 bases, the J end by 6 bases, with 15 bases between. The CDR3 is 12 amino acids. This CDR3 reads CSADGVLHGYTF. The CDR3, as DNA: TGCAGCGCCGACGGCGTGTTGCATGGCTACACCTTC.

This clonotype was picked up many times. The genes are TRBV15 and TRBJ1-3; 10 bases are a match to TRBD1. The germline CDR1 and CDR2 sequences are LNHNV and YYDKDF (reference sequence). The V and J ends lost 4 bases and 2 bases, in that order; junction bases with no gene match: 2. The CDR3 length is 15 residues. CDR3 protein: CATSKDRGPGNTIYF. The CDR3 nucleotides are TGTGCCACCAGCAAAGACAGGGGGCCTGGAAACACCATATATTTT.

The V and J genes are TRBV13 and TRBJ2-7; 7 bases fit TRBD2. Germline V CDR1 and CDR2: PRHDT, FYEKMQ (reference sequence). CDR3 length: 12 residues. V was clipped by 5 bases and J by 6 bases; unmatched bases: 4. CDR3 DNA sequence: TGTGCCAGCAGCGGCTGGACTAGCGAGCAGTACTTC. Its protein is CASSGWTSEQYF.

This rearrangement joins TRBV9 to TRBJ2-2, with a weak D call TRBD1 (6 bases). V lost 3 bases and J 3 bases, leaving 9 bases between the germline ends. CDR3 length: 14 amino acids. Germline values: CDR1 SGDLS, CDR2 YYNGEE. The CDR3 is CASSGQGYTGELFF. CDR3 bases: TGTGCCAGCAGCGGTCAGGGGTACACCGGGGAGCTGTTTTTT.

About this clonotype: Since a much larger clone is just one base distant, this may be a read error. Likely a read error: the CDR3 ends without its conserved phenylalanine or tryptophan. This chain joins TRBV5-4 and TRBJ2-7; D gene unclear. CDR1 is SGHNT and CDR2 is YYREEE in the germline V gene (reference sequence). This CDR3 spans 13 amino acids. Deletions cut 1 base from V and 2 bases from J, with 7 bases between. CDR3 loop: CASSLRDAYEQYL. The CDR3 nucleotides are TGTGCCAGCAGCTTGAGGGATGCCTACGAGCAGTACCTC.

This clonotype was counted at least ten times. V usage is TRBV29-1 and J usage is TRBJ1-1, with TRBD1 identical over 7 bases. This CDR3 is built from 13 residues. The V segment lost 6 bases and the J segment 1 base; nucleotides outside the gene matches: 5. CDR1 and CDR2 (germline): SQVTM, ANQGSEA. CDR3 nucleotide sequence: TGCAGCGTGGCGACAGGGACGAACACTGAAGCTTTCTTT. It translates to CSVATGTNTEAFF.

This clonotype was seen repeatedly, ten times or more. The gene calls are TRBV7-6 and TRBJ2-7; no firm D call. V lost 5 bases to trimming and J lost 6 bases, with 14 bases between them. The CDR3 loop spans 13 amino acids. Germline assignment: CDR1 SGHVS and CDR2 FNYEAQ. CDR3 bases: TGTGCCAGCAGCCCCCTCCCCTCCAGCGAGCAGTACTTC. Its translation: CASSPLPSSEQYF.